This passage covers 21 T cell receptor beta chains from one sample sequenced in a study of regulatory T cells in long-lasting Graves disease. Time point given: newly diagnosed GD, antithyroid drugs for less than 3 months. TCR sequences were obtained from RNA taken from PBMCs. The TCR beta library used iRepertoire HTBI primers with Arm-PCR amplification of CDR3. From the multiplex PCR reads, TCRdb called clonotypes with MiXCR, one entry per CDR3 protein. The sample lists roughly 610,000 distinct CDR3 sequences, approximately 16% occurring once. These data are also associated with another study on T cells in Graves' hyperthyroidism and ophthalmopathy.

The starting material was peripheral blood mononuclear cells (PBMCs), obtained at new diagnosis, from a patient treated with antithyroid drugs. Every receptor here comes from a man between 18 and 29 years old with Graves disease.

This clonotype came up a few times. J is TRBJ1-6 and V is TRBV6-2 or TRBV6-3, with 7 bases fitting TRBD1. The CDR3 has 14 residues. Looked up from germline, CDR1 is MNHEY and CDR2 is SVGEGT. The V and J ends lost 6 bases and 7 bases, in that order; junction bases with no gene match: 6. The CDR3 nucleotides read TGTGCCAGCAGCCGACAGGGTCCCAATTCACCCCTCCACTTT. It yields the protein CASSRQGPNSPLHF.

This clonotype has just a few counts. CDR3 amino acids: CASSPGQSSNQPQHF. As DNA, the CDR3 is TGTGCCAGCAGCCCGGGACAGAGTAGCAATCAGCCCCAGCATTTT. The rearrangement joins TRBV6-1 to TRBJ1-5, with TRBD1 matching over 7 bases. CDR1 and CDR2 from the germline V gene are MNHNS and SASEGT. CDR3 length equals 15 residues. J was trimmed by 0 bases and V by 6 bases; bases with no gene match: 5.

This clonotype was seen many times. The chain has TRBV5-5 and TRBJ2-1, with 8 positions matching TRBD1. J gave up 6 bases and V 4 bases, and 21 bases lay outside the gene matches. This CDR3 region has 19 residues. Germline CDR1 SGHKS, CDR2 YYEKEE (reference sequence). In DNA form, the CDR3 reads TGTGCCAGCAGCCGCAAGGCAGGGGGCGCCTCTTCTATTGTCAATGAGCAGTTCTTC. Amino acid sequence: CASSRKAGGASSIVNEQFF.

Turning to this clonotype: Given the absence of the conserved phenylalanine or tryptophan at the CDR3 end, a read error is likely. This sequence joins TRBV7-2 and TRBJ2-1; D is unclear. Trimming pared 0 bases from V and 13 bases from J, leaving 16 bases between. CDR1 SGHTA and CDR2 FQGNSA come from the germline V gene. The CDR3 has 14 amino acids. CDR3 amino acids: CASSLATTNGPQFL. CDR3 nucleotide sequence: TGTGCCAGCAGCTTAGCGACCACCAACGGGCCCCAGTTCCTC.

The V and J genes are TRBV19 and TRBJ2-2; TRBD1 might be the D (6 bases). From germline, CDR1 is LNHDA and CDR2 SQIVND (reference sequence). Trimming removed 7 bases at V and 2 bases at J, with 11 bases between. CDR3 length equals 14 residues. The CDR3 DNA follows: TGTGCCAGTATGTCAGGGGTTAACACCGGGGAGCTGTTTTTT. As protein: CASMSGVNTGELFF. Full variable domain (missing parts from reference TRBV19 and TRBJ2-2): DGGITQSPKYLFRKEGQNVTLSCEQNLNHDAMYWYRQDPGQGLRLIYYSQIVNDFQKGDIAEGYSVSREKKESFPLTVTSAQKNPTAFYLCASMSGVNTGELFFGEGSRLTVL.

This clonotype was recorded many times. The CDR3 region is CASSGPTRSNQPQHF. The DNA of the CDR3 is TGTGCCAGCAGTGGACCGACACGGAGCAATCAGCCCCAGCATTTT. The genes are TRBV6-1 and TRBJ1-5; no reliable D call. The V gene's germline CDR1 is MNHNS and CDR2 SASEGT. The CDR3 totals 15 residues. Trimming removed 4 bases at V and 1 base at J, with 11 bases between.

This rearrangement joins TRBV6-4 to TRBJ1-5; no definite D call. This CDR3 has 11 amino acids. The V end lost 6 bases, the J end lost 5 bases, and 5 bases lay between the germline ends. The germline V gene has CDR1 MRHNA and CDR2 SNTAGT. The CDR3 bases are TGTGCCAGCAGACCAGATCAGCCCCAGCATTTT. Protein sequence: CASRPDQPQHF.

This clonotype has ten or more counts. This chain joins TRBV20-1 and TRBJ2-5; 14 bases are a match to TRBD2. The CDR3 spans 15 residues. The germline V gene encodes CDR1 DFQATT and CDR2 SNEGSKA (reference sequence). J was trimmed by 4 bases and V by 3 bases; bases with no gene match: 4. The CDR3 sequence: CSARGTSGSSETQYF. CDR3 DNA sequence: TGCAGTGCTAGGGGGACTAGCGGGAGTTCAGAGACCCAGTACTTC.

The sample holds a few counts of this clonotype. The rearrangement links TRBV29-1 to TRBJ2-3, with a weak D call TRBD2 (5 bases). Germline lookup yields CDR1 SQVTM and CDR2 ANQGSEA. Trimming took 2 bases from V and 0 from J, leaving 9 bases between them. CDR3 length equals 14 residues. The CDR3 reads CSVELAESTDTQYF. As DNA, the CDR3 is TGCAGCGTTGAACTAGCAGAGAGCACAGATACGCAGTATTTT.

This chain links TRBV24-1 with TRBJ1-1; D may be TRBD1 (5 bases). Germline V gene lookup returns CDR1 KGHDR and CDR2 SFDVKD. The CDR3 runs to 13 residues. Trimming shortened V by 9 bases and J by 4 bases, and 14 bases separated the two germline ends. CDR3 loop: CATGVPGGTEAFF. CDR3 in DNA: TGTGCCACCGGCGTACCCGGGGGCACTGAAGCTTTCTTT.

This clonotype has ten or more counts. The chain employs TRBV18 and TRBJ2-1; TRBD1 is a possible D gene (5 bases). Germline V CDR1 and CDR2: KGHSH, LQKENI. This CDR3 region has 15 residues. Trimming removed 2 bases from V and 0 bases from J, with 8 bases in between. The CDR3 coding sequence is TGTGCCAGCTCACCAAGTCAGGGCTCCTACAATGAGCAGTTCTTC. Its protein is CASSPSQGSYNEQFF. The full variable domain, its missing parts supplied by reference TRBV18 and TRBJ2-1, is NAGVMQNPRHLVRRRGQEARLRCSPMKGHSHVYWYRQLPEEGLKFMVYLQKENIIDESGMPKERFSAEFPKEGPSILRIQQVVRGDSAAYFCASSPSQGSYNEQFFGPGTRLTVL.

The sample holds many counts of this clonotype. V and J are TRBV6-1 and TRBJ2-7; TRBD1 might be the D (5 bases). CDR3 length: 16 amino acids. CDR1 is MNHNS, CDR2 SASEGT, per germline. The V end was cut by 0 bases, the J end by 0 bases, with 12 bases between. CDR3 protein: CASSEASNRFSYEQYF. Here the CDR3 DNA reads TGTGCCAGCAGTGAAGCCTCGAACAGGTTCTCCTACGAGCAGTACTTC.

This clonotype has at least ten counts. The chain uses TRBV12-3 or TRBV12-4 and TRBJ1-5; D remains ambiguous. Trimming left V 1 base short and J 6 bases short, with 4 bases between. The CDR3 covers 12 residues. For the CDR3, the DNA is TGTGCCAGCAGTTTAGGGCTTCAGCCCCAGCATTTT. It yields the protein CASSLGLQPQHF.

This clonotype was recorded many times. V and J are TRBV5-1 and TRBJ2-6; a weak D match, TRBD1 (5 bases). Germline V lookup: CDR1 SGHRS, CDR2 YFSETQ. V was pared by 2 bases and J by 0 bases, with 6 bases between. The CDR3 has 15 amino acids. The CDR3 sequence: CASSLGASGANVLTF. CDR3 sequence (DNA): TGCGCCAGCAGCTTAGGGGCCTCTGGGGCCAACGTCCTGACTTTC.

The chain joins TRBV6-5 to TRBJ2-3, with D maybe TRBD2 (6 bases). V was shortened by 2 bases and J by 10 bases, with 13 bases between the two germline ends. CDR1 MNHEY and CDR2 SVGAGI come from the germline V gene. The CDR3 has 13 residues. CDR3 amino acids: CASSYRGYYAQYF. The CDR3, as DNA: TGTGCCAGCAGTTACCGGGGGTATTATGCGCAGTATTTT.

This sequence joins TRBV7-8 and TRBJ2-1, with TRBD2 identical over 14 bases. V was pared by 3 bases and J by 7 bases, with 5 bases of the junction left unmatched. Germline V gives CDR1 SGHVS, CDR2 FQNEAQ. The CDR3 is 16 residues long. Written as DNA, the CDR3 is TGTGCCAGCAGCTTTTGGACTAGCGGGAGGACGAATGAGCAGTTCTTC. This codes for CASSFWTSGRTNEQFF.

In its sample, this clonotype was seen a few times. This chain uses TRBV7-9 with TRBJ1-2, with D hard to call. CDR3 size: 14 residues. CDR1 is SEHNR and CDR2 is FQNEAQ in the germline V gene (reference sequence). V lost 0 bases and J lost 6, with 11 bases in between. CDR3 loop: CASSLAQTGDGYTF. CDR3 bases: TGTGCCAGCAGCTTAGCCCAGACGGGAGATGGCTACACCTTC.

This clonotype was picked up many times. The rearrangement joins TRBV5-1 to TRBJ1-1; 9 positions agree with TRBD1. Looked up from germline, CDR1 is SGHRS and CDR2 is YFSETQ. The CDR3 totals 16 residues. V gave up 3 bases and J gave up 1 base; unmatched junction bases: 7. CDR3 nucleotide sequence: TGCGCCAGCAGCTCTCGACAGGGGGAGGCGAACACTGAAGCTTTCTTT. It yields the protein CASSSRQGEANTEAFF.

The sample holds a few counts of this clonotype. V is TRBV20-1 and J is TRBJ1-3; D is perhaps TRBD1 (6 bases). Germline V gene lookup returns CDR1 DFQATT and CDR2 SNEGSKA (reference sequence). V was shortened by 1 base and J by 0 bases, with 19 bases between the two germline ends. The CDR3 is 18 amino acids. The CDR3 is CSARGAAGAHYSGNTIYF. For the CDR3, the DNA is TGCAGTGCTAGAGGGGCCGCAGGGGCCCATTACTCTGGAAACACCATATATTTT.

This chain connects TRBV19 to TRBJ2-4; TRBD2 is a possible D gene (6 bases). Germline CDR1 and CDR2: LNHDA and SQIVND (reference sequence). This CDR3 comprises 14 residues. Trimming took off 8 bases at V and 5 bases at J, with 16 bases between the two ends. CDR3 protein: CASGAYTGENIQYF. CDR3 DNA sequence: TGTGCCAGTGGAGCCTATACGGGGGAAAACATTCAGTACTTC.

This clonotype was counted between two and nine times. The chain has TRBV5-1 and TRBJ1-5, with 7 bases fitting TRBD1. This CDR3 has 14 amino acids. J lost 11 bases, V lost 0 bases, and 8 bases had no gene match. CDR1 is SGHRS, CDR2 YFSETQ, per germline. This CDR3 reads CASSLEGAGRTQHF. The CDR3 DNA follows: TGCGCCAGCAGCTTGGAGGGGGCCGGGCGGACCCAGCATTTT.